This is a list of T cell receptor beta chains from one sample in a study of blood T cell repertoires in COVID-19. Generated by immunoSEQ multiplex PCR, the TCRdb table keeps only in-frame clones and is missing some. The sample has a few hundred thousand clones, approximately 82% seen once. The specimen sequenced was peripheral blood. Every receptor here comes from a man between 60 and 75 years old who had recovered from COVID-19. Both conserved end residues are part of each CDR3. The order of the fields is V gene, clone size, D gene, J gene, CDR3 DNA, CDR3 protein. A D gene is named only where the DNA matches it firmly. Some rows have no size entry. The others give once, few or many, or a class for an expanded clone.

v_call: TRBV19; clone_size: -; d_call: -; j_call: TRBJ1-1; cdr3_nt: TGTGCCAGTAGTATTAGGAGGGAGAACACTGAAGCTTTCTTT; cdr3_aa: CASSIRRENTEAFF
v_call: TRBV28; clone_size: -; d_call: -; j_call: TRBJ1-5; cdr3_nt: TGTGCCAGCAGTTTTGTGCAGGGCCAGCCCCAGCATTTT; cdr3_aa: CASSFVQGQPQHF
v_call: TRBV19; clone_size: -; d_call: -; j_call: TRBJ1-5; cdr3_nt: TGTGCCAGTAGTGCCCGGGCAGGGCCATATAGCAATCAGCCCCAGCATTTT; cdr3_aa: CASSARAGPYSNQPQHF
v_call: TRBV28; clone_size: -; d_call: -; j_call: TRBJ2-7; cdr3_nt: TGTGCCAGCAGTCGCCCTAATGTCTACTACGAGCAGTACTTC; cdr3_aa: CASSRPNVYYEQYF
v_call: TRBV5-6; clone_size: -; d_call: -; j_call: TRBJ2-7; cdr3_nt: TGTGCCAGCAGCTTGCTGGGGGCGCGTGAGCAGTACTTC; cdr3_aa: CASSLLGAREQYF
v_call: TRBV6-5; clone_size: -; d_call: TRBD1; j_call: TRBJ1-1; cdr3_nt: TGTGCCAGCAGTCCGACAGGGATGAACACTGAAGCTTTCTTT; cdr3_aa: CASSPTGMNTEAFF
v_call: TRBV25-1; clone_size: -; d_call: -; j_call: TRBJ1-5; cdr3_nt: TGTGCCAGCAGTGAATACCACAGAGATAGCAATCAGCCCCAGCATTTT; cdr3_aa: CASSEYHRDSNQPQHF
v_call: TRBV25-1; clone_size: -; d_call: -; j_call: TRBJ2-1; cdr3_nt: TGTGCCAGCAGTGAATCGAGGGCCACCCCTGTTTTAGTCTTC; cdr3_aa: CASSESRATPVLVF
v_call: TRBV28; clone_size: -; d_call: -; j_call: TRBJ1-2; cdr3_nt: TGTGCCAGCACCCCGGGGGGCACCGCTGGCTACACCTTC; cdr3_aa: CASTPGGTAGYTF
v_call: TRBV6-6; clone_size: -; d_call: TRBD1; j_call: TRBJ1-5; cdr3_nt: TGTGCCAGCAGTTCCGGGGGACAGGGGATTCAGCCCCAGCATTTT; cdr3_aa: CASSSGGQGIQPQHF
v_call: TRBV18; clone_size: -; d_call: TRBD1; j_call: TRBJ2-4; cdr3_nt: TGTGCCAGCTCACCGATACAGGGGGCGGAAAACATTCAGTACTTC; cdr3_aa: CASSPIQGAENIQYF
v_call: TRBV3-1/TRBV3-2; clone_size: once; d_call: -; j_call: TRBJ1-4; cdr3_nt: TGTGCCAGCAGCCAAGACTTGGGACACCTCCCCAATGAAAAACTGTTTTTT; cdr3_aa: CASSQDLGHLPNEKLFF
v_call: TRBV6-5; clone_size: -; d_call: TRBD1; j_call: TRBJ1-1; cdr3_nt: TGTGCCAGCAGTTCGGGGCAGGGGGTGACTGAAGCTTTCTTT; cdr3_aa: CASSSGQGVTEAFF
v_call: TRBV28; clone_size: -; d_call: TRBD2; j_call: TRBJ2-3; cdr3_nt: TGTGCCAGCAGTTTAGGGGGGGTATTGAATACGCAGTATTTT; cdr3_aa: CASSLGGVLNTQYF
v_call: TRBV15; clone_size: -; d_call: -; j_call: TRBJ1-2; cdr3_nt: TGTGCCACCAGCAGAGATCACGTTAGGGAGGGAGGCTACACCTTC; cdr3_aa: CATSRDHVREGGYTF
v_call: TRBV18; clone_size: -; d_call: TRBD1; j_call: TRBJ1-6; cdr3_nt: TGTGCCAGCTCACCACCGGGACAGGGAGGATCACCCCTCCACTTT; cdr3_aa: CASSPPGQGGSPLHF
v_call: TRBV6-5; clone_size: -; d_call: -; j_call: TRBJ1-2; cdr3_nt: TGTGCCAGCAGTACCCCGGCAGGCGGCTACACCTTC; cdr3_aa: CASSTPAGGYTF
v_call: TRBV13; clone_size: -; d_call: TRBD2; j_call: TRBJ2-1; cdr3_nt: TGTGCCAGCAGCGAGCCGGGACTAGCGGGAGTGGGTGAGCAGTTCTTC; cdr3_aa: CASSEPGLAGVGEQFF